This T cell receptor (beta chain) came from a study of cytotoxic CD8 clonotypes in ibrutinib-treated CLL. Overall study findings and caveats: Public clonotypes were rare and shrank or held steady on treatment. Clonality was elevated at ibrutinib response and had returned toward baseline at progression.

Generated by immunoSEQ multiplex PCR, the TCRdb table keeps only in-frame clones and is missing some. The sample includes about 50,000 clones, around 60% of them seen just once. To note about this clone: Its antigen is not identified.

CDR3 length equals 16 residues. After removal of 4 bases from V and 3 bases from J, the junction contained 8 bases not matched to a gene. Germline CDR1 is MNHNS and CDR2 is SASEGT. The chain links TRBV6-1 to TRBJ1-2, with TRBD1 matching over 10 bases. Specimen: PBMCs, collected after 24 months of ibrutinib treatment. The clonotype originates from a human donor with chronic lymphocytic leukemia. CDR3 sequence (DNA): TGTGCCAGCAGTGGTATAGCGACAGGGGGCTACTATGGCTACACCTTC. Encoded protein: CASSGIATGGYYGYTF.